This TCR beta chain is from a study of T-cell memory formation after mild COVID-19. Study-wide background: Clusters of TCRs were largely donor specific. Whole-study results and caveats: Clonal second-wave expansions that peaked on day 37 had unconfirmed SARS-CoV-2 specificity. CM and EM subsets held most contracting CD4+ clones; EMRA held CD8+ ones.

In regard to this clonotype: Its specificity is unknown.

The CDR3 is made up of 18 amino acids. V gave up 4 bases and J gave up 4 bases, with 26 bases separating them. The germline CDR1 and CDR2 sequences are SEHNR and FQNEAQ (reference sequence). Via MiXCR, TCRdb re-called the 5' RACE reads, giving one row per CDR3 protein. The sample holds hundreds of thousands of distinct CDR3 sequences, roughly 21% seen once. Sequencing was done on a sample of PBMCs or a T cell subset sorted from them (not recorded which). This sequence was found in an adult woman who had mild COVID-19 (a few samples of this study predate the infection). Cell type and time point are not known. The chain carries TRBV7-9 and TRBJ2-7, with D tentatively TRBD1 or TRBD2 (6 bases each). The CDR3 nucleotides are TGTGCCAGCAGCTCCGTGGGCCCTTCGGGGGCCGGTGGGTACGAGCAGTACTTC. Translated, it gives CASSSVGPSGAGGYEQYF.